The 31 T cell receptor beta chains in this list originate from one sample, sequenced in a study of T cell repertoires in cytomegalovirus infection. These receptors are not linked to any known antigen. Via MiXCR, TCRdb re-called the reads, giving one row per CDR3 protein. The profile shows approximately 910,000 distinct CDR3 sequences, 30% to 40% of them singletons. The sample consisted of cultured CD8+ T cells from PBMCs, taken from culture after CMV antigen stimulation. The receptors were gathered from a human donor in good health (CMV status not recorded). Some clones in this sample may be carry-over from other donors' samples.

This clonotype came up a few times. The chain links TRBV19 to TRBJ2-3; D is unclear. CDR3 length: 17 residues. V lost 5 bases to trimming and J lost 0 bases, with 18 bases between them. Germline V gene data show CDR1 as LNHDA and CDR2 as SQIVND (reference sequence). CDR3 protein: CASSARFDPLSTDTQYF. Written as DNA, the CDR3 is TGTGCCAGTAGTGCCAGATTTGACCCATTGAGCACAGATACGCAGTATTTT.

The rearrangement uses TRBV6-2 or TRBV6-3 and TRBJ2-2, with 9 bases lining up with TRBD1. The V gene's germline CDR1 is MNHEY and CDR2 SVGEGT. V gave up 5 bases and J gave up 0 bases; unmatched junction bases: 7. The CDR3 runs to 17 residues. The CDR3 nucleotides read TGTGCCAGCAGTCCCACAGGGGGCCATGCGAACACCGGGGAGCTGTTTTTT. It is translated as CASSPTGGHANTGELFF.

Only a few counts were recorded for this clonotype. The chain has TRBV6-1 and TRBJ2-7, with 7 positions matching TRBD2. The junction had 4 bases not matched to a gene; V was cut back by 0 bases and J by 2 bases. Looked up from germline, CDR1 is MNHNS and CDR2 is SASEGT. The CDR3 contains 15 residues. CDR3 coding DNA: TGTGCCAGCAGTGAAGCGGCTAGCGGTCCCTACGAGCAGTACGTC. Translation: CASSEAASGPYEQYV.

As for this clonotype: One junction end disagrees with the germline gene, perhaps due to a read error. CDR3 nucleotides: TGTGGCAGCAGCCGCAGGGAGCTGTTTTTT. This sequence encodes CGSSRRELFF. The chain couples TRBV7-9 to TRBJ2-2; the D is unclear. There are 10 residues in the CDR3. CDR1 SEHNR and CDR2 FQNEAQ come from the germline V gene (reference sequence).

This clonotype has more than one count but fewer than ten. This chain uses TRBV4-1 with TRBJ2-2; 10 nucleotides align to TRBD2. CDR1 and CDR2 from the germline V gene are MGHRA and YSYEKL. Losses at the gene ends were 4 bases for V and 3 bases for J; bases not matched to a gene: 14. The CDR3 is 19 amino acids. The CDR3: CASSLQGVAGGLDTGELFF. CDR3 nucleotides: TGCGCCAGCAGCCTCCAAGGAGTAGCGGGGGGCCTGGACACCGGGGAGCTGTTTTTT.

This chain uses TRBV7-3 with TRBJ2-1, with 8 bases fitting TRBD1. The ends lost 0 bases at V and 7 bases at J; junction bases unmatched: 2. CDR1 and CDR2 from the germline V gene are SGHTA and FQGTGA. CDR3 length equals 14 residues. The chain's CDR3 is CASSLTDRENEQFF. CDR3 nucleotide sequence: TGTGCCAGCAGCTTAACGGACAGGGAAAATGAGCAGTTCTTC.

In this sample, this clonotype turned up a few times. CDR3 residues: CSARQQLYEQYF. The CDR3 region has the DNA TGCAGTGCTAGACAGCAGTTATACGAGCAGTACTTC. The chain couples TRBV20-1 to TRBJ2-7; D is unclear. The ends were cut back, 2 bases at V and 4 bases at J, with 9 bases in the middle. This CDR3 contains 12 residues. Germline V gives CDR1 DFQATT, CDR2 SNEGSKA (reference sequence).

This clonotype has only one observation. The chain carries TRBV27 and TRBJ2-1; D could derive from TRBD1 or TRBD2 (5 bases each). This CDR3 is 15 amino acids long. The V gene's germline CDR1 is MNHEY and CDR2 SMNVEV (reference sequence). V lost 5 bases, J lost 0 bases, and 11 bases lay in between. The CDR3 sequence: CASSRGASSYNEQFF. The CDR3, as DNA: TGTGCCAGCAGTCGGGGCGCCAGCTCCTACAATGAGCAGTTCTTC.

CDR3 in DNA: TGTGCCACCCTCCCCGACCCTACTAGCACAGATACGCAGTATTTT. This codes for CATLPDPTSTDTQYF. V is TRBV10-3 and J is TRBJ2-3; no definite D call. Germline V gene sequence: CDR1 ENHRY, CDR2 SYGVKD. The V and J ends lost 10 bases and 0 bases respectively, with 17 bases between them. CDR3 length: 15 residues.

The genes are TRBV24-1 and TRBJ2-2, with 11 positions matching TRBD1. The V and J ends lost 4 bases and 5 bases, in that order; junction bases with no gene match: 5. This CDR3 contains 16 residues. Germline V gives CDR1 KGHDR, CDR2 SFDVKD. CDR3 DNA sequence: TGTGCCACCAGTGACCGGGACAGGGGGGATACCGGGGAGCTGTTTTTT. Its protein is CATSDRDRGDTGELFF.

This clonotype has only a few counts. The chain carries TRBV27 and TRBJ2-1, with no clear D. The CDR3 has 11 residues. Trimming cost V 7 bases and J 5 bases, with 6 bases left between them. In germline, CDR1 is MNHEY, CDR2 SMNVEV (reference sequence). CDR3 loop: CASMRNNEQFF. In DNA form, the CDR3 reads TGTGCCAGCATGCGGAACAATGAGCAGTTCTTC.

This clonotype was seen ten or more times. V and J are TRBV7-9 and TRBJ1-1; 8 nucleotides match TRBD1. The CDR3 covers 14 residues. Germline CDR1 is SEHNR and CDR2 is FQNEAQ (reference sequence). V shed 5 bases, J shed 3 bases, and the junction held 5 bases outside the gene matches. The CDR3, as DNA: TGTGCCAGCAGCAACGGACAGGGATACACTGAAGCTTTCTTT. Its translation is CASSNGQGYTEAFF.

The chain couples TRBV27 to TRBJ1-6; a weak D match, TRBD1 (5 bases). The CDR3 loop spans 14 amino acids. The germline gives CDR1 MNHEY, CDR2 SMNVEV (reference sequence). V lost 7 bases and J lost 10, with 17 bases in between. The CDR3 loop reads CASNPRGVQSPLHF. The CDR3 bases are TGTGCCAGCAATCCGAGAGGGGTTCAGTCACCCCTCCACTTT.

The chain has TRBV14 and TRBJ1-2, with D unclear. This CDR3 is 15 amino acids long. The ends were cut back, 2 bases at V and 4 bases at J, with 14 bases in the middle. Germline CDR1 SGHDN, CDR2 FVKESK. CDR3 DNA sequence: TGTGCCAGCAGCCAAAGTTATTCCGTCGTCTATGGCTACACCTTC. Its translation is CASSQSYSVVYGYTF.

V usage is TRBV12-5 and J usage is TRBJ2-3; 7 positions agree with TRBD1. Germline V gene lookup returns CDR1 LGHNT and CDR2 FRNRAP. J lost 0 bases, V lost 5 bases, and 17 bases had no gene match. The CDR3 spans 19 residues. The CDR3 DNA is TGTGCTAGTGGTCTGACGTGGGACAGCAACCGCTTTAGCACAGATACGCAGTATTTT. This translates into CASGLTWDSNRFSTDTQYF.

The V call is TRBV7-6, the J call TRBJ1-4; D is perhaps TRBD1 (5 bases). The CDR3 extends over 15 amino acids. Germline V gene sequence: CDR1 SGHVS, CDR2 FNYEAQ. Trimming shortened V by 5 bases and J by 5 bases, and 15 bases separated the two germline ends. CDR3 residues: CASSPGGDLNEKLFF. The CDR3 DNA is TGTGCCAGCAGCCCGGGGGGGGATTTAAATGAAAAACTGTTTTTT. Full variable domain (outside the CDR3, taken from reference TRBV7-6 and TRBJ1-4): GAGVSQSPRYKVTKRGQDVALRCDPISGHVSLYWYRQALGQGPEFLTYFNYEAQQDKSGLPNDRFSAERPEGSISTLTIQRTEQRDSAMYRCASSPGGDLNEKLFFGSGTQLSVL.

This clonotype was counted only a few times. The chain has TRBV29-1 and TRBJ2-4; D is ambiguous. The CDR3 is 11 residues long. V lost 6 bases and J lost 0, with 3 bases in between. Germline CDR1 reads SQVTM; CDR2 reads ANQGSEA. As DNA, the CDR3 is TGCAGCGTCCTAGCCAAAAACATTCAGTACTTC. Translation gives CSVLAKNIQYF. The full variable domain, its missing parts supplied by reference TRBV29-1 and TRBJ2-4, is SAVISQKPSRDICQRGTSLTIQCQVDSQVTMMFWYRQQPGQSLTLIATANQGSEATYESGFVIDKFPISRPNLTFSTLTVSNMSPEDSSIYLCSVLAKNIQYFGAGTRLSVL.

This clonotype was seen ten or more times. The rearrangement joins TRBV6-5 to TRBJ2-5; D is undetermined. Germline assignment: CDR1 MNHEY and CDR2 SVGAGI. The germline V and J ends were trimmed by 6 bases and 3 bases, with 11 bases remaining between them. The CDR3 contains 13 residues. In DNA form, the CDR3 reads TGTGCCAGCAGCTACGGTAGAAAAGAGACCCAGTACTTC. Amino acids: CASSYGRKETQYF.

The chain has TRBV25-1 and TRBJ1-2; no clear D gene. The CDR3 runs to 17 residues. V lost 3 bases, J lost 1 base, and 18 bases lay in between. Germline V CDR1 and CDR2: MGHDK, SYGVNS. The CDR3 bases are TGTGCCAGCAGTGACCACCCCGGGATGGAGAGTAACTATGGCTACACCTTC. Its protein is CASSDHPGMESNYGYTF.

This clonotype has just a few counts. The chain recombines TRBV6-5 with TRBJ2-3, with 8 positions matching TRBD2. This CDR3 has 15 residues. V lost 6 bases and J lost 4; bases outside the gene matches: 9. Germline-derived CDR1 and CDR2 are MNHEY and SVGAGI. The CDR3 DNA reads as TGTGCCAGCAGCCGGACTAGCCCTTTCCCAGATACGCAGTATTTT. The encoded protein is CASSRTSPFPDTQYF.

This clonotype was recorded a few times. The rearrangement uses TRBV6-5 and TRBJ2-2, with TRBD1 matching over 8 bases. Germline values: CDR1 MNHEY, CDR2 SVGAGI. The CDR3 has 14 residues. V trimming: 5 bases; J trimming: 7 bases; junction bases outside the gene matches: 6. The DNA for the CDR3 is TGTGCCAGCAGTACAGGGGGTTATGGCGGGGAGCTGTTTTTT. Translating gives CASSTGGYGGELFF.

The chain has TRBV9 and TRBJ1-6, with D unclear. The V gene's germline CDR1 is SGDLS and CDR2 YYNGEE. CDR3 length equals 14 residues. Trimming pared 4 bases from V and 12 bases from J, leaving 17 bases between. As DNA, the CDR3 is TGTGCCAGCAGCCCCTTCAGCAGGCCGGAACCCCTCCACTTT. Protein: CASSPFSRPEPLHF.

The CDR3 loop reads CSARDVRPKDNEQFF. CDR3 DNA: TGCAGTGCTAGAGATGTGAGGCCAAAGGACAATGAGCAGTTCTTC. The chain links TRBV20-1 to TRBJ2-1; D unresolved. CDR3 length: 15 residues. Trimming cost V 0 bases and J 5 bases, with 14 bases left between them. Per germline, CDR1 DFQATT and CDR2 SNEGSKA (reference sequence).

The rearrangement joins TRBV7-8 to TRBJ2-5; unclear D gene. Germline lookup yields CDR1 SGHVS and CDR2 FQNEAQ. CDR3 length: 15 amino acids. V was trimmed by 5 bases and J by 2 bases, leaving 15 bases between them. The CDR3 protein is CASSIRWGQQETQYF. In nucleotides, the CDR3 is TGTGCCAGCAGCATTAGATGGGGTCAACAAGAGACCCAGTACTTC.

The V and J genes are TRBV4-1 and TRBJ1-1, with D possibly matching TRBD1 (6 bases). The CDR3 loop spans 13 amino acids. V was cut by 8 bases and J by 5 bases, with 15 bases left in between. Germline CDR1 MGHRA, CDR2 YSYEKL. DNA of the CDR3: TGCGCCAGCCACCGGGGAGGGGGAACTGAAGCTTTCTTT. Translating it yields CASHRGGGTEAFF.

The CDR3, as DNA: TGTGCCAGCAGAATGGGACTTATCCAGTTCTTC. It translates to CASRMGLIQFF. The J gene is TRBJ2-1, the V gene TRBV27; perhaps TRBD2 as D (6 bases). The CDR3 totals 11 residues. The germline V and J ends were trimmed by 6 bases and 13 bases, with 13 bases remaining between them. CDR1 and CDR2 (germline): MNHEY, SMNVEV (reference sequence).

This clonotype has only a few counts. The chain combines TRBV19 with TRBJ1-1; the D gene is possibly TRBD1 (6 bases). Looked up from germline, CDR1 is LNHDA and CDR2 is SQIVND (reference sequence). The length of the CDR3 is 14 residues. V lost 2 bases and J lost 6, with 13 bases in between. As DNA, the CDR3 is TGTGCCAGTAGTATATTCGGAGGGGGTGCTGAAGCTTTCTTT. Protein: CASSIFGGGAEAFF.

This clonotype appeared a few times. The gene calls are TRBV28 and TRBJ2-7, with 7 nucleotides matching TRBD1. The CDR3 runs 16 residues. CDR1 is MDHEN and CDR2 is SYDVKM in the germline V gene. Unmatched junction bases numbered 11, after V lost 2 bases and J lost 4 bases. CDR3 protein: CASSLQGQALFYEQYF. The CDR3 DNA follows: TGTGCCAGCAGTTTACAAGGACAGGCCCTTTTTTACGAGCAGTACTTC.

The chain has TRBV10-3 and TRBJ2-3, with D perhaps TRBD2 (6 bases). V dropped 2 bases and J dropped 2 bases, with 14 bases sitting between them. From germline, CDR1 is ENHRY and CDR2 SYGVKD. CDR3 length equals 16 residues. The CDR3 DNA follows: TGTGCCATCAGTGAGAAAAACGGGGGTGCCACAGATACGCAGTATTTT. It is translated as CAISEKNGGATDTQYF.

The rearrangement links TRBV19 to TRBJ1-5, with D unresolved. The germline CDR1 and CDR2 sequences are LNHDA and SQIVND (reference sequence). This CDR3 spans 15 amino acids. V lost 10 bases, J lost 0 bases, and 16 bases lay in between. CDR3 DNA: TGTGCCACCGAGGCATTTGGGATTAGCAATCAGCCCCAGCATTTT. This codes for CATEAFGISNQPQHF. The full variable domain, with the rest looked up from reference TRBV19 and TRBJ1-5, is DGGITQSPKYLFRKEGQNVTLSCEQNLNHDAMYWYRQDPGQGLRLIYYSQIVNDFQKGDIAEGYSVSREKKESFPLTVTSAQKNPTAFYLCATEAFGISNQPQHFGDGTRLSIL.

The rearrangement joins TRBV7-9 to TRBJ2-5; D is uncertain. V shed 6 bases and J shed 1 base, with 18 bases lying between them. From germline, CDR1 is SEHNR and CDR2 FQNEAQ (reference sequence). This CDR3 comprises 16 residues. The CDR3 is CASSVNLEFPQETQYF. CDR3 bases: TGTGCCAGCAGTGTGAATCTGGAATTCCCCCAAGAGACCCAGTACTTC.